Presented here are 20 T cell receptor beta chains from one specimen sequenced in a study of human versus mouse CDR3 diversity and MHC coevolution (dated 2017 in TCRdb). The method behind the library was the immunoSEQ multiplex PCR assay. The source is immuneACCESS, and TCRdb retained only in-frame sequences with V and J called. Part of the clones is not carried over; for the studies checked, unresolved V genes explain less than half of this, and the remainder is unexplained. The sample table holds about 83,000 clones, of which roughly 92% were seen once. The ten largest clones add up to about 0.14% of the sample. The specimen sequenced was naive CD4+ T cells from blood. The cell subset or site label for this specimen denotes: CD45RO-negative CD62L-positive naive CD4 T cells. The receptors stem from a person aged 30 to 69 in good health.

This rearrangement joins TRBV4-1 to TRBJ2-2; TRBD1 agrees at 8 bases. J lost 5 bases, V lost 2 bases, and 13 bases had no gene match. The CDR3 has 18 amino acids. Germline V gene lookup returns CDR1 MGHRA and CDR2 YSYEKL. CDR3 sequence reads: CASSQLPGQVVGTGELFF. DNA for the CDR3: TGCGCCAGCAGCCAACTTCCGGGACAGGTTGTAGGAACCGGGGAGCTGTTTTTT.

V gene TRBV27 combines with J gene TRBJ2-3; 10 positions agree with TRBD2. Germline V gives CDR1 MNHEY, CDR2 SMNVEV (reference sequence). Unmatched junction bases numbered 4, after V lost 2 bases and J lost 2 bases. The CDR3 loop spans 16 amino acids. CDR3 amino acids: CASSLISGGATDTQYF. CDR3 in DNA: TGTGCCAGCAGTTTAATCAGCGGGGGGGCCACAGATACGCAGTATTTT.

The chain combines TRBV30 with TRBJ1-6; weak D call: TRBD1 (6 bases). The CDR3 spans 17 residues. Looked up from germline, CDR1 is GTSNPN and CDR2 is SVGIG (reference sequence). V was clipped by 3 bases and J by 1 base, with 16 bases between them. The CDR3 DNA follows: TGTGCCTGGAGCATGGGGGGGGCGTCGTCCTATAATTCACCCCTCCACTTT. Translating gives CAWSMGGASSYNSPLHF.

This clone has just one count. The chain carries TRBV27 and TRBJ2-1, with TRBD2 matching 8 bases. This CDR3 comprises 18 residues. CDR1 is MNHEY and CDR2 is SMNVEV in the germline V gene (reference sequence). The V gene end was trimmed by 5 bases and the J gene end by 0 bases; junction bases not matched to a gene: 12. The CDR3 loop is CASSMSGSRRYSYNEQFF. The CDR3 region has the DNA TGTGCCAGCAGTATGAGCGGGAGCCGACGATACTCCTACAATGAGCAGTTCTTC.

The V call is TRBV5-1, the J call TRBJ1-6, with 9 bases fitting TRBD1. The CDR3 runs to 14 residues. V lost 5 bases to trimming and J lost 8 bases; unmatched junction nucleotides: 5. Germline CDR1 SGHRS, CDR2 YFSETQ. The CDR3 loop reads CASRSGTGYSPLHF. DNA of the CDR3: TGCGCCAGCAGGTCCGGGACAGGGTATTCACCCCTCCACTTT.

CDR3 in amino acids: CASPQSQELGHEQYF. CDR3 nucleotide sequence: TGTGCCAGCCCTCAATCCCAGGAGCTGGGGCACGAGCAGTACTTC. This chain joins TRBV9 and TRBJ2-7; possible D gene TRBD1, 5 bases. This CDR3 is built from 15 residues. Germline-derived CDR1 and CDR2 are SGDLS and YYNGEE. Trimming took 7 bases from V and 5 from J, leaving 22 bases between them.

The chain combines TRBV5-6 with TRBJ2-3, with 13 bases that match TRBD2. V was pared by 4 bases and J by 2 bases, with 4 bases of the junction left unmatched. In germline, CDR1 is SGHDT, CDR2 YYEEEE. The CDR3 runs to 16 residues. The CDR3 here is CASSQGTSGVTDTQYF. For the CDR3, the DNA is TGTGCCAGCAGCCAAGGGACTAGCGGGGTCACAGATACGCAGTATTTT. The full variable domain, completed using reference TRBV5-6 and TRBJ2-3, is DAGVTQSPTHLIKTRGQQVTLRCSPKSGHDTVSWYQQALGQGPQFIFQYYEEEERQRGNFPDRFSGHQFPNYSSELNVNALLLGDSALYLCASSQGTSGVTDTQYFGPGTRLTVL.

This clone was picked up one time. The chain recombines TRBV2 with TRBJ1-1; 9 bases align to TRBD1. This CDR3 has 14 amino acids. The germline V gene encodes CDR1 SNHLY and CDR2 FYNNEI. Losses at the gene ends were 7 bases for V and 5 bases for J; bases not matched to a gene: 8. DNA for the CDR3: TGTGCCAGCATTAAAACAGGGGGCCTTACTGAAGCTTTCTTT. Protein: CASIKTGGLTEAFF.

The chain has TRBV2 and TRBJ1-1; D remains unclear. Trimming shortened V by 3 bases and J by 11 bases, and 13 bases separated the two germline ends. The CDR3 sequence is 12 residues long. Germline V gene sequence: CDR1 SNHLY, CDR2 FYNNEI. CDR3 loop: CASSDDIRMAFF. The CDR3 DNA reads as TGTGCCAGCAGTGATGACATTAGGATGGCTTTCTTT. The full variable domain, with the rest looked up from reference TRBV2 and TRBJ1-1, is EPEVTQTPSHQVTQMGQEVILRCVPISNHLYFYWYRQILGQKVEFLVSFYNNEISEKSEIFDDQFSVERPDGSNFTLKIRSTKLEDSAMYFCASSDDIRMAFFGQGTRLTVV.

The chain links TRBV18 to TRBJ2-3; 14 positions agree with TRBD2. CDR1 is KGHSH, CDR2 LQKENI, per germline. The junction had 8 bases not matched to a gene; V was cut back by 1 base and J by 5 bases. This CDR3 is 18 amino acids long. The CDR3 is CASSPRPGLAGDIDTQYF. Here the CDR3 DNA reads TGTGCCAGCTCACCACGACCGGGACTAGCGGGAGACATAGATACGCAGTATTTT.

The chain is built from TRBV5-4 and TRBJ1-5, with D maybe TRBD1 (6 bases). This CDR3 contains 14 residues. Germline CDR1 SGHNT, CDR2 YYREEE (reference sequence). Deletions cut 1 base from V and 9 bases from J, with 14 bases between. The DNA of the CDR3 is TGTGCCAGCAGCTTGCCAGGGGCCCTCGGGCCCCAGCATTTT. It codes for CASSLPGALGPQHF.

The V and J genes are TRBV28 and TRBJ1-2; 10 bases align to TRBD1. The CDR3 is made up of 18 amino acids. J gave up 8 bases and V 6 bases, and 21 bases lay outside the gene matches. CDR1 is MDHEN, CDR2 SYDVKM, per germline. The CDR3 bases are TGTGCCAGCAGCTGGACCAACCGAGTGGGACAGGGGTGGCGAGGCTACACCTTC. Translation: CASSWTNRVGQGWRGYTF.

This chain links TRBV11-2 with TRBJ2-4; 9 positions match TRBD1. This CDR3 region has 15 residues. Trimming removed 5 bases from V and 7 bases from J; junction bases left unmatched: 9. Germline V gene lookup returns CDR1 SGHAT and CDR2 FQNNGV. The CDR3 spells CASSKQGASGNIQYF. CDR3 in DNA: TGTGCCAGCAGCAAACAGGGGGCTTCGGGGAACATTCAGTACTTC. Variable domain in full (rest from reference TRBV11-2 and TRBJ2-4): EAGVAQSPRYKIIEKRQSVAFWCNPISGHATLYWYQQILGQGPKLLIQFQNNGVVDDSQLPKDRFSAERLKGVDSTLKIQPAKLEDSAVYLCASSKQGASGNIQYFGAGTRLSVL.

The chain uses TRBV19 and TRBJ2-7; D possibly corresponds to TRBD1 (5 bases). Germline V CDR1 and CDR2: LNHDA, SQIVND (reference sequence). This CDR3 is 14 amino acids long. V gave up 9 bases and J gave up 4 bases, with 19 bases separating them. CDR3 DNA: TGTGCCAGCCGCCAGGGTGGACAAGGTTACGAGCAGTACTTC. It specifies CASRQGGQGYEQYF. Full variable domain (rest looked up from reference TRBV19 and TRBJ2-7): DGGITQSPKYLFRKEGQNVTLSCEQNLNHDAMYWYRQDPGQGLRLIYYSQIVNDFQKGDIAEGYSVSREKKESFPLTVTSAQKNPTAFYLCASRQGGQGYEQYFGPGTRLTVT.

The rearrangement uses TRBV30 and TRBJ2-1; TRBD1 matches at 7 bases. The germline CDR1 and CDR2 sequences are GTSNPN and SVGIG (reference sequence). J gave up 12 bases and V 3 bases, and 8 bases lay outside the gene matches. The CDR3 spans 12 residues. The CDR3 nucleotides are TGTGCCTGGAGGATCACCGCAGGGGGGCAGTTCTTC. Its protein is CAWRITAGGQFF.

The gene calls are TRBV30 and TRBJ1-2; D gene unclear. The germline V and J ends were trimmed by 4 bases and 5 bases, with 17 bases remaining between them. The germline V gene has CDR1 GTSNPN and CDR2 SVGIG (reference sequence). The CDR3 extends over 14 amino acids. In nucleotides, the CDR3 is TGTGCCTGGACACCAGACATGGTTGGGTATGGCTACACCTTC. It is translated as CAWTPDMVGYGYTF.

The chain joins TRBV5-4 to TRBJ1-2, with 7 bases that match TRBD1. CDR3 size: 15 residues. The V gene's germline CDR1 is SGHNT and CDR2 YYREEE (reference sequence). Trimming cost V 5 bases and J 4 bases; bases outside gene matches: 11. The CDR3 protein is CASSKGTVTVYGYTF. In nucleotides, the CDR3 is TGTGCCAGCAGTAAGGGGACAGTCACCGTCTATGGCTACACCTTC.

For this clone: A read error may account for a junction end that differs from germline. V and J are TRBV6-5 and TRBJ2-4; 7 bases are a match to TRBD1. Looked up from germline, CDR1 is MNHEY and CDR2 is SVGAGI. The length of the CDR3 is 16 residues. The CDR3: CASSYSGTVAENIQYF. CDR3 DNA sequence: TGTGCCAGCAGTTACTCGGGGACAGTAGCCGAAAACATTCAGTACTTC.

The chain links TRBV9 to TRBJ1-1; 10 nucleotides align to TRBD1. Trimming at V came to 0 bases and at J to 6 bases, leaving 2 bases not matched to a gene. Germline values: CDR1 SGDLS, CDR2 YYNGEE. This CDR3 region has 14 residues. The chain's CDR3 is CASSVVGTGAEAFF. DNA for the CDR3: TGTGCCAGCAGCGTAGTAGGGACAGGGGCTGAAGCTTTCTTT.

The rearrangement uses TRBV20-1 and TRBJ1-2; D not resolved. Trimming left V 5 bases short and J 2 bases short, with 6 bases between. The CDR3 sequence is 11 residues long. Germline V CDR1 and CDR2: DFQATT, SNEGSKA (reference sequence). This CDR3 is CSAEGNYGYTF. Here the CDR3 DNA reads TGCAGTGCTGAGGGAAACTATGGCTACACCTTC.